Described below is a single T cell receptor (beta chain) sequence and its context. The data are from a study of blood T cell repertoires in COVID-19. Study at large: Sample material is recorded as cDNA or gDNA derived from T cells, B-cell-depleted T cells, or PBMCs.

Patients from Seattle were sampled longitudinally, starting during active infection. Germline CDR1 SGHTA, CDR2 FQGNSA. This CDR3 is built from 16 residues. The V gene end was trimmed by 2 bases and the J gene end by 5 bases; junction bases not matched to a gene: 7. Only in-frame clones appear in the TCRdb table, and some are missing; sequencing was by immunoSEQ multiplex PCR. The data contain a few hundred thousand clones, 70% to 90% of them singletons. The TCR sequence derives from a woman aged 50 to 65 with COVID-19, enrolled during active disease. The sequencing sample was made of peripheral blood. The J gene is TRBJ2-3, the V gene TRBV7-2; 10 nucleotides align to TRBD2. CDR3 region: CASSLRSASGRDTQYF. The CDR3 DNA is TGTGCCAGCAGCTTACGCTCTGCTAGCGGGAGAGATACGCAGTATTTT. The complete variable domain, with remaining parts taken from reference TRBV7-2 and TRBJ2-3, reads GAGVSQSPSNKVTEKGKDVELRCDPISGHTALYWYRQSLGQGLEFLIYFQGNSAPDKSGLPSDRFSAERTGGSVSTLTIQRTQQEDSAVYLCASSLRSASGRDTQYFGPGTRLTVL.